Listed below are T cell receptor beta chains from one sample, sequenced in a study of blood T cell repertoires in COVID-19. Assay: immunoSEQ multiplex PCR; the TCRdb copy retains only in-frame clones and omits some. The table has approximately 190,000 clones, about four fifths seen once. The material sequenced was peripheral blood. The receptors derive from a man aged 55 to 70 with acute or convalescent COVID-19. Each CDR3 is given with its conserved first and last residue. A D gene is named only where the DNA matches it firmly. Not every row has a clone size; where given, it reads once, few, many or a size class.

d_gene	v_gene	abundance	j_gene	CDR3nt	CDR3aa
-	TRBV25-1	-	TRBJ1-2	TGTGCCAGCAGTGACGGGGGTACGGGATATGGCTACACCTTC	CASSDGGTGYGYTF
-	TRBV6-1	once	TRBJ1-1	TGTGCCAGCAGTGATAGAACAGGGCCTAGGAACACTGAAGCTTTCTTT	CASSDRTGPRNTEAFF
-	TRBV9	-	TRBJ2-7	TGTGCCAGCAGCGTAGGAGCATTCACCTACGAGCAGTACTTC	CASSVGAFTYEQYF
-	TRBV2	-	TRBJ1-5	TGTGCCAGTGCCCCCTTGAGAAATAGCAATCAGCCCCAGCATTTT	CASAPLRNSNQPQHF
TRBD2	TRBV5-1	few	TRBJ2-7	TGCGCCAGCAGCCCTAGCGGGAGATACGAGCAGTACTTC	CASSPSGRYEQYF
-	TRBV6-6	-	TRBJ2-7	TGTGCCAGCAGTCCTTACTCAGAGGGCTACGAGCAGTACTTC	CASSPYSEGYEQYF
-	TRBV6-5	-	TRBJ1-1	TGTGCCAGCAGCACCACGAGAGGAGCTTTCTTT	CASSTTRGAFF
TRBD2	TRBV10-2	-	TRBJ2-5	TGCGCCAGCCCTCCTCGAGGGAGGGCGGGGGAGACCCAGTACTTC	CASPPRGRAGETQYF
TRBD1	TRBV6-1	-	TRBJ1-5	TGTGCCAGCAGTGAATGGACAGGTAGCAATCAGCCCCAGCATTTT	CASSEWTGSNQPQHF
TRBD1	TRBV6-5	-	TRBJ2-7	TGTGCCACCTTACCGGGACAGGGCTACGAGCAGTACTTC	CATLPGQGYEQYF
-	TRBV5-5	-	TRBJ1-1	TGTGCCAGCAGCCCCGGACTGGGCACTGAAGCTTTCTTT	CASSPGLGTEAFF
TRBD1	TRBV3-1/TRBV3-2	-	TRBJ1-6	TGTGCCAGCAGCCGACACACCGGGACAGGGAGCTCACCCCTCCACTTT	CASSRHTGTGSSPLHF
-	TRBV27	-	TRBJ1-4	TGTGCCAGCAGTTTATCGGGCCGGAAAGAAAAACTGTTTTTT	CASSLSGRKEKLFF
-	TRBV3-1/TRBV3-2	once	TRBJ1-1	TGTGCCAGCAGCCAAGTGGGCCAGGGGAACACTGAAGCTTTCTTT	CASSQVGQGNTEAFF
TRBD1	TRBV3-1/TRBV3-2	-	TRBJ1-5	TGTGCCAGCAGCCTTACAGGGGGTCAGCCCCAGCATTTT	CASSLTGGQPQHF
TRBD1	TRBV7-3	-	TRBJ1-3	TGTGCCAGCAGCTTTGAGGCAGGGGGCTTTTCTGGAAACACCATATATTTT	CASSFEAGGFSGNTIYF
TRBD1	TRBV19	-	TRBJ2-7	TGTGCCAGTAGTCCGACAGGGGGCAACGAGCAGTACTTC	CASSPTGGNEQYF
TRBD2	TRBV7-9	-	TRBJ2-3	TGTGCCAGCAGCTTAGGGACTAGCGGACCCACAGATACGCAGTATTTT	CASSLGTSGPTDTQYF
-	TRBV2	-	TRBJ2-7	TGTGCCAGCAAAGACTATTACGAGCAGTACTTC	CASKDYYEQYF
TRBD2	TRBV3-1/TRBV3-2	-	TRBJ2-7	TGTGCCAGCAGCCAAGAGCCTAGCGGGCGTAGCTCCTACGAGCAGTACTTC	CASSQEPSGRSSYEQYF
TRBD1	TRBV29-1	-	TRBJ2-3	TGCAGCGTTGATCCGACAGGGAGCACAGATACGCAGTATTTT	CSVDPTGSTDTQYF
TRBD1	TRBV25-1	-	TRBJ1-2	TGTGCCAGCAGTAACCCGGGACAGGGCTTTGGCTACACCTTC	CASSNPGQGFGYTF
TRBD2	TRBV6-5	-	TRBJ2-1	TGTGCCAGCAGTTACGTAGCGGGCGGGTACAATGAGCAGTTCTTC	CASSYVAGGYNEQFF
-	TRBV7-2	-	TRBJ2-1	TGTGCCAGCAGCCCTCGTGGGGGGTCCTACAATGAGCAGTTCTTC	CASSPRGGSYNEQFF
TRBD1	TRBV4-1	few	TRBJ1-5	TGCGCCAGCAGCCAAGGGGGACAGAGCAATCAGCCCCAGCATTTT	CASSQGGQSNQPQHF
-	TRBV6-5	-	TRBJ2-1	TGTGCCAGCACCAGCTCCTACAATGAGCAGTTCTTC	CASTSSYNEQFF
-	TRBV2	-	TRBJ2-2	TGTGCCAGCAGGGGGGGAACAAGGGACACCGGGGAGCTGTTTTTT	CASRGGTRDTGELFF
TRBD2	TRBV18	-	TRBJ2-1	TGTGCCAGCTCACCGGGACTAGCGGGATTTGGGCAGTTCTTC	CASSPGLAGFGQFF
TRBD1	TRBV11-2	-	TRBJ1-2	TGTGCCAGCAGCTTGGTTGGGACAGGAGAGGCCAACTATGGCTACACCTTC	CASSLVGTGEANYGYTF
-	TRBV5-5	-	TRBJ1-3	TGTGCCAGCAGCTTAGGCCCAGGACTGATGGACTCTGGAAACACCATATATTTT	CASSLGPGLMDSGNTIYF
TRBD1	TRBV15	-	TRBJ2-7	TGTTCCACCAGCAGGGCCCGGGACAGGCCCAGCGAGCAGTACTTC	CSTSRARDRPSEQYF
TRBD2	TRBV12-3/TRBV12-4	-	TRBJ2-1	TGTGCCAGCAGTCCGCGCCTAGCGGGTGAGCAGTTCTTC	CASSPRLAGEQFF
TRBD2	TRBV19	-	TRBJ2-4	TGTGCCAGTAGTATATTTGCGACTAGCGGGCCTAAAAACATTCAGTACTTC	CASSIFATSGPKNIQYF
-	TRBV2	-	TRBJ2-7	TGTGCCAGCAGTCCTCAGGGAAGCGAGCAGTACTTC	CASSPQGSEQYF
-	TRBV7-9	-	TRBJ1-5	TGTGCCAGCAGCTTAGCGATGGGGGGAAGCAATCAGCCCCAGCATTTT	CASSLAMGGSNQPQHF
TRBD2	TRBV7-2	-	TRBJ2-1	TGTGCCAGCAGCTTAGGGCGGGGGGGGTACAATGAGCAGTTCTTC	CASSLGRGGYNEQFF
TRBD1	TRBV30	-	TRBJ1-6	TGTGCCTGGAGTAGGGACAGGGTAAATTCACCCCTCCACTTT	CAWSRDRVNSPLHF
-	TRBV25-1	few	TRBJ2-1	TGTGCCAGCAGTAAGGGCCAGGGGCGTTACAATGAGCAGTTCTTC	CASSKGQGRYNEQFF
-	TRBV9	-	TRBJ1-6	TGTGCCAGCAGCCCGAGCATTCCCAATTCACCCCTCCACTTT	CASSPSIPNSPLHF
-	TRBV9	-	TRBJ2-3	TGTGCCAGCAGCGTAGCCTCCACAGATACGCAGTATTTT	CASSVASTDTQYF
-	TRBV30	-	TRBJ1-2	TGTGCCTGGAGTGGGTTGGGAGTTAGCTACACCTTC	CAWSGLGVSYTF